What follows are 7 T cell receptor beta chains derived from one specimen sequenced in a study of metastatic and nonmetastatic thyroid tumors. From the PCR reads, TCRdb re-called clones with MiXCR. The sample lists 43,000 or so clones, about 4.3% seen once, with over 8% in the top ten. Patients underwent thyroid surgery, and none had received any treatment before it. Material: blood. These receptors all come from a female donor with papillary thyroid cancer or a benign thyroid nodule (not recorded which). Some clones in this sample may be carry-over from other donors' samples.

DNA for the CDR3: TGTGCCAGCAGCCCGACTAGCGGGGTCGCCTACGAGCAGTACGTC. This encodes CASSPTSGVAYEQYV. The chain links TRBV6-1 to TRBJ2-7, with 11 bases aligning to TRBD2. Germline CDR1 and CDR2: MNHNS and SASEGT. J gave up 2 bases and V 6 bases, and 6 bases lay outside the gene matches. The CDR3 spans 15 residues.

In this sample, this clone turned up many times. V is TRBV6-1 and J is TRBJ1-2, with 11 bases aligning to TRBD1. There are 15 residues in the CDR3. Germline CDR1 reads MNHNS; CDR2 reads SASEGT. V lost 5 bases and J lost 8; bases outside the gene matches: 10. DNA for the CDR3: TGTGCCAGCAGTTTATTAGGGACAGGGGGTAGCGGCTACACCTTC. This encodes CASSLLGTGGSGYTF.

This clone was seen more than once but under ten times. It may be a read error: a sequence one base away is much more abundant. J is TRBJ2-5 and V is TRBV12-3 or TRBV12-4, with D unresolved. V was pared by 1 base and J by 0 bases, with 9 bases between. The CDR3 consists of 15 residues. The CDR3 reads CASSLGQAYQETQYF. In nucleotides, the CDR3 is TGTGCCAGCAGTTTAGGTCAGGCCTACCAAGAGACCCAGTACTTC.

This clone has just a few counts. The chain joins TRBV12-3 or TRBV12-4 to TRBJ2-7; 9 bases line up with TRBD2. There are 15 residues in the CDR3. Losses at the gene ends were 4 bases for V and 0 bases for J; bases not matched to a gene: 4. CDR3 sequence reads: CASSSSGVISYEQYF. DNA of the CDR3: TGTGCCAGCAGTTCTAGCGGGGTCATCTCCTACGAGCAGTACTTC.

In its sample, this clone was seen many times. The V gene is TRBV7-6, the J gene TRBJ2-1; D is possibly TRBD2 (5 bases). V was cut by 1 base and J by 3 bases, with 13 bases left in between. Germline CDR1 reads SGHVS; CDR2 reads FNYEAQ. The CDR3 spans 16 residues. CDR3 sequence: CASSLDLLARYNEQFF. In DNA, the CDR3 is TGTGCCAGCAGCTTAGATCTCCTAGCCCGCTACAATGAGCAGTTCTTC. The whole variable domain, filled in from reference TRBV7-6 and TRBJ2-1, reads GAGVSQSPRYKVTKRGQDVALRCDPISGHVSLYWYRQALGQGPEFLTYFNYEAQQDKSGLPNDRFSAERPEGSISTLTIQRTEQRDSAMYRCASSLDLLARYNEQFFGPGTRLTVL.

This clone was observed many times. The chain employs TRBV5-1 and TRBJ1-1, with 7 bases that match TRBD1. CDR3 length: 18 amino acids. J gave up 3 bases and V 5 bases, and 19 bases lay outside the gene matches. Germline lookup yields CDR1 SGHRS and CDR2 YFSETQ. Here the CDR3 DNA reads TGCGCCAGCAGTCCTGTTGGAGGGGGCGCGGCTGTCTACACTGAAGCTTTCTTT. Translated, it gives CASSPVGGGAAVYTEAFF.

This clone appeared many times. The CDR3: CASNIGGKQETQYF. The CDR3 DNA sequence: TGTGCCAGCAATATTGGCGGGAAACAAGAGACCCAGTACTTC. The chain joins TRBV6-1 to TRBJ2-5, with D perhaps TRBD2 (6 bases). Looked up from germline, CDR1 is MNHNS and CDR2 is SASEGT. Trimming shortened V by 7 bases and J by 2 bases, and 14 bases separated the two germline ends. The CDR3 length is 14 residues.